The rows below give T cell receptor beta chains drawn from one sample of a study of T-cell memory formation after mild COVID-19. TCRdb redid the calling of the 5' RACE reads with MiXCR, one entry per CDR3 protein. In the table there are about 350,000 distinct CDR3 sequences, approximately 15% of which are singletons. Sequencing was carried out using PBMCs or a T cell subset sorted from them (not recorded which). The source of these receptors is a man aged 18 to 30 who had mild COVID-19 (a few samples of this study predate the infection). Cell type and time point are not known. The CDR3 runs from the conserved cysteine through the conserved F or W. A D gene is named only where the DNA matches it firmly. Only part of the rows carry a size: once, few, many, or a class if the clone is expanded.

j_gene,abundance,d_gene,len,v_gene,CDR3nt,CDR3aa
TRBJ1-1,few,TRBD1,15,TRBV9,TGTGCCAGCAGCGTAGAACAGGGGAAGGGAACTGAAGCTTTCTTT,CASSVEQGKGTEAFF
TRBJ2-2,many,-,17,TRBV10-3,TGTGCCATCAGTGAGTCGATGTCAGAACTGAACACCGGGGAGCTGTTTTTT,CAISESMSELNTGELFF
TRBJ2-1,few,-,14,TRBV20-1,TGCAGTGCTAGAGATGGAAGAGGGGCCTATGAGCAGTTCTTC,CSARDGRGAYEQFF
TRBJ1-5,many,-,14,TRBV2,TGTGCCAGCAGTGTGGGGGTCGGATATCAGCCCCAGCATTTT,CASSVGVGYQPQHF
TRBJ2-4,-,-,14,TRBV24-1,TGTGCCACCAGTGAGGGCAGGGGTAAAAACATTCAGTACTTC,CATSEGRGKNIQYF
TRBJ2-1,-,TRBD1,18,TRBV4-1,TGCGCCAGCAGCCCATTTTCGTCAGGGACAGGGGGCTTCAATGAGCAGTTCTTC,CASSPFSSGTGGFNEQFF
TRBJ1-1,few,-,13,TRBV7-2,TGTGCCACCAAACAGGGTATGAACACTGAAGCTTTCTTT,CATKQGMNTEAFF
TRBJ2-5,-,-,15,TRBV4-1,TGCGCCAGCAGCCAAGTACAACAGGGTCAAGAGACCCAGTACTTC,CASSQVQQGQETQYF
TRBJ2-1,many,-,11,TRBV7-3,TGTGCCCGAACAAGGGGTCATGAGCAGTTCTTC,CARTRGHEQFF
TRBJ2-7,many,-,11,TRBV2,TGTGCCAGCAGTGAGGCCAGCGAGCAGTACTTC,CASSEASEQYF
TRBJ1-4,-,-,13,TRBV4-3,TGCGCCAGCAGCCAATCTTCAGGTGGAAAACTGTTTTTT,CASSQSSGGKLFF
TRBJ2-1,few,-,13,TRBV3-2,TGTGCCAGCAGCCAAGTTATTCGACATGAGCAGTTCTTC,CASSQVIRHEQFF
TRBJ2-1,-,TRBD1,16,TRBV15,TGTGCCACCAGCAGGGGACAGGGGGCGGCCTACAATGAGCAGTTCTTC,CATSRGQGAAYNEQFF
TRBJ1-5,few,-,13,TRBV4-3,TGCGCCAGCAGCCAAGATTTCAGGCAGCCCCAGCATTTT,CASSQDFRQPQHF
TRBJ1-2,many,-,14,TRBV9,TGTGCCAGCAGCGTACGCACGGATCCCATGGGCTACACCTTC,CASSVRTDPMGYTF
TRBJ2-7,-,-,15,TRBV3-1,TGTGCCAGCAGCCCCCGGACAGCAACGTCCTACGAGCAGTACTTC,CASSPRTATSYEQYF
TRBJ2-7,-,-,13,TRBV12-3/TRBV12-4,TGTGCCAGCAGTCTTACGGACTACTACGAGCAGTACTTC,CASSLTDYYEQYF
TRBJ2-3,few,TRBD2,15,TRBV7-3,TGTGCCTCCTCTAGCGGGGGGCGTAGCGCAGATACGCAGTATTTT,CASSSGGRSADTQYF
TRBJ1-6,few,-,16,TRBV7-6,TGTGCCAGCAGCTTAGCGCCCTGGAGCGATAATTCACCCCTCCACTTT,CASSLAPWSDNSPLHF
TRBJ2-1,-,-,18,TRBV5-1,TGCGCCAGCAGCTTGGGGGGGGCGCTGACCCCCACCTACAATGAGCAGTTCTTC,CASSLGGALTPTYNEQFF
TRBJ2-5,many,TRBD2,17,TRBV20-1,TGCAGTGCTAGCCCCGAGTACCTGCGGGGGGGGCAGGAGACCCAGTACTTC,CSASPEYLRGGQETQYF
TRBJ2-3,-,-,15,TRBV9,TGTGCCAGCAGCTTTAGGAGCACTAGCACAGATACGCAGTATTTT,CASSFRSTSTDTQYF
TRBJ2-2,-,-,16,TRBV4-2,TGTGCCAGCAGCCCCCCCGGCAGGGTCGGCACCGGGGAGCTGTTTTTT,CASSPPGRVGTGELFF
TRBJ2-5,many,TRBD2,16,TRBV3-1,TGTGCCAGCAGCCTGTTTGGGCGGGGGGCCGGGGAGACCCAGTACTTC,CASSLFGRGAGETQYF
TRBJ2-3,few,-,12,TRBV25-1,TGTGCCAGCGGAAAACAGGAAGATACGCAGTATTTT,CASGKQEDTQYF
TRBJ2-1,few,-,13,TRBV7-2,TGTGCCAGCAGCCCCTACCCAGGGGATGAGCAGTTCTTC,CASSPYPGDEQFF
TRBJ2-3,-,-,13,TRBV6-6,TGTGCCAGCAGTCAGGAAACAGGGGATACGCAGTATTTT,CASSQETGDTQYF
TRBJ1-2,-,TRBD1,13,TRBV4-3,TGCGCCAGCAGCGCCCGGACAGGCGGGGGCTACACCTTC,CASSARTGGGYTF
TRBJ2-1,many,-,13,TRBV24-1,TGTGCCACCAGTGGGACTCCACCTAATGAGCAGTTCTTC,CATSGTPPNEQFF
TRBJ1-2,-,-,14,TRBV4-2,TGTGCCAGCAGCCAAGTCGGGGACCTCTATGGCTACACCTTC,CASSQVGDLYGYTF